A single sample gave rise to the 2 T cell receptor beta chains below, sequenced in a study of T-cell memory formation after mild COVID-19. TCRdb re-derived calls from the 5' RACE reads in MiXCR, one entry per CDR3 protein. The table records 450,000 to 650,000 distinct CDR3 sequences, roughly a fifth of them present only once. Sequencing was done on a sample of PBMCs or a T cell subset sorted from them (not recorded which). The receptors come from an adult woman who had mild COVID-19 (a few samples of this study predate the infection). Cell type and time point are not known.

This clonotype appeared a few times. This chain connects TRBV24-1 to TRBJ1-2, with D possibly being TRBD1 (6 bases). V was shortened by 4 bases and J by 8 bases, with 19 bases between the two germline ends. The length of the CDR3 is 15 residues. Germline V CDR1 and CDR2: KGHDR, SFDVKD. The CDR3 loop reads CATSDADPGAKGYTF. In nucleotides, the CDR3 is TGTGCCACCAGTGACGCCGACCCGGGGGCCAAGGGCTACACCTTC.

This clonotype was seen ten or more times. This chain links TRBV7-9 with TRBJ1-1; no reliable D call. V was cut by 3 bases and J by 2 bases, with 10 bases left in between. The V gene's germline CDR1 is SEHNR and CDR2 FQNEAQ (reference sequence). The CDR3 contains 14 residues. Here the CDR3 reads CASSLSGSNTEAFF. For the CDR3, the DNA is TGTGCCAGCAGCTTGTCTGGGAGCAACACTGAAGCTTTCTTT.